These 3 T cell receptor beta chains were all obtained from the same sample, sequenced in a study of OX40 agonist ivuxolimab in advanced cancers. Assay used: immunoSEQ multiplex PCR; TCRdb lists only in-frame clones, some missing. The table lists tens of thousands of clones, more than 85% of them singletons. The sample consisted of CD4+ or CD8+ T cells sorted from blood, taken in a trial of the OX40 agonist ivuxolimab. The receptors were sampled from an adult with an advanced solid tumor such as melanoma, head and neck, liver or kidney cancer.

CDR3 in amino acids: CASSTSQGDTEAFF. The CDR3 DNA follows: TGTGCCAGCTCGACCTCCCAAGGGGACACTGAAGCTTTCTTT. The V call is TRBV18, the J call TRBJ1-1; D is perhaps TRBD1 (5 bases). The CDR3 loop spans 14 amino acids. V shed 6 bases and J shed 3 bases, with 14 bases lying between them. From germline, CDR1 is KGHSH and CDR2 LQKENI.

V and J are TRBV7-2 and TRBJ2-7; a possible D gene is TRBD1 (5 bases). This CDR3 spans 14 amino acids. Trimming left V 0 bases short and J 5 bases short, with 11 bases between. Germline lookup yields CDR1 SGHTA and CDR2 FQGNSA. This chain's CDR3 is CASSLADEGDEQYF. Written as DNA, the CDR3 is TGTGCCAGCAGCTTAGCGGATGAAGGGGACGAGCAGTACTTC.

The chain couples TRBV11-2 to TRBJ2-7; 8 nucleotides match TRBD1. CDR3 length: 15 amino acids. CDR1 and CDR2 from the germline V gene are SGHAT and FQNNGV. After removal of 3 bases from V and 0 bases from J, the junction contained 4 bases not matched to a gene. In DNA form, the CDR3 reads TGTGCCAGCAGCTTCGACAGGGGTAGCTCCTACGAGCAGTACTTC. Encoded protein: CASSFDRGSSYEQYF. The entire variable domain, with the rest obtained from reference TRBV11-2 and TRBJ2-7, is as follows: EAGVAQSPRYKIIEKRQSVAFWCNPISGHATLYWYQQILGQGPKLLIQFQNNGVVDDSQLPKDRFSAERLKGVDSTLKIQPAKLEDSAVYLCASSFDRGSSYEQYFGPGTRLTVT.